The 16 T cell receptor beta chains below were found in one sample sequenced in a study of blood T cell repertoires in COVID-19. Clones were sequenced by immunoSEQ multiplex PCR, and TCRdb holds only the in-frame ones, with some missing. There are about 30,000 clones in the sample; around 85% occur only once, and 5.5% to 8.5% lies in the top ten. The sample was peripheral blood. Every receptor here comes from a man in his 60s with active COVID-19.

The chain is built from TRBV14 and TRBJ2-1; 7 nucleotides align to TRBD2. V shed 10 bases and J 9 bases; nucleotides not matched to a gene: 15. The CDR3 has 14 amino acids. The germline V gene has CDR1 SGHDN and CDR2 FVKESK. This CDR3 reads CATRPAGVVGEQFF. The CDR3 coding sequence is TGTGCCACCAGACCCGCGGGAGTAGTCGGTGAGCAGTTCTTC.

The chain combines TRBV29-1 with TRBJ1-1; D perhaps matches TRBD1 (5 bases). V lost 5 bases to trimming and J lost 1 base, with 11 bases between them. Germline V lookup: CDR1 SQVTM, CDR2 ANQGSEA. The CDR3 length is 13 residues. The CDR3, as DNA: TGCAGCGTTCGAAATACAGGGAACACTGAAGCTTTCTTT. This gives the protein CSVRNTGNTEAFF.

This chain joins TRBV2 and TRBJ1-4; the D gene is possibly TRBD1 (5 bases). From germline, CDR1 is SNHLY and CDR2 FYNNEI. V gave up 10 bases and J gave up 7 bases, with 22 bases separating them. CDR3 length: 15 residues. In nucleotides, the CDR3 is TGTGCCACCAGAGAGGCCGGACCCACAGGTGAAAAACTGTTTTTT. As protein: CATREAGPTGEKLFF.

The J gene is TRBJ2-7, the V gene TRBV28; TRBD1 is a possible D gene (6 bases). The germline V gene encodes CDR1 MDHEN and CDR2 SYDVKM. V was trimmed by 3 bases and J by 3 bases, leaving 18 bases between them. CDR3 size: 16 residues. The DNA of the CDR3 is TGTGCCAGCAGTTTGGGTGGGGACAAGGGCTTCTACGAGCAGTACTTC. Amino acids: CASSLGGDKGFYEQYF.

The chain combines TRBV3-1 (or the pseudogene TRBV3-2) with TRBJ1-2; D is possibly TRBD1 (5 bases). The CDR3 is 13 residues long. V lost 1 base, J lost 2 bases, and 5 bases lay in between. The germline gives CDR1 LGHDT, CDR2 YNNKEL (reference sequence). The CDR3 loop reads CASSQAGNYGYTF. Written as DNA, the CDR3 is TGTGCCAGCAGCCAAGCAGGGAACTATGGCTACACCTTC.

This clone came up once. The chain links TRBV5-1 to TRBJ2-2, with 8 positions matching TRBD1. After removal of 6 bases from V and 1 base from J, the junction contained 5 bases not matched to a gene. The CDR3 runs 15 residues. Germline values: CDR1 SGHRS, CDR2 YFSETQ. CDR3: CASIPGQGNTGELFF. The DNA of the CDR3 is TGCGCCAGCATCCCAGGACAGGGGAACACCGGGGAGCTGTTTTTT.

This clone was counted a few times. The J gene is TRBJ1-3, the V gene TRBV7-9; D uncertain. The V gene's germline CDR1 is SEHNR and CDR2 FQNEAQ (reference sequence). The CDR3 extends over 12 amino acids. The germline V and J ends were trimmed by 5 bases and 4 bases, with 6 bases remaining between them. CDR3 residues: CASSHGGNTIYF. DNA for the CDR3: TGTGCCAGCAGCCACGGGGGAAACACCATATATTTT.

V and J are TRBV27 and TRBJ2-7, with D tentatively TRBD2 (5 bases). Germline CDR1 is MNHEY and CDR2 is SMNVEV (reference sequence). The CDR3 spans 16 residues. V lost 10 bases and J 1 base, leaving 23 bases between the germline ends. The CDR3 region is CATDRGATIPSYEQYF. In DNA form, the CDR3 reads TGTGCCACCGACCGGGGAGCGACCATTCCTTCCTACGAGCAGTACTTC.

The chain uses TRBV7-9 and TRBJ1-1; TRBD1 matches 12 bases. This CDR3 region has 16 residues. The germline V gene encodes CDR1 SEHNR and CDR2 FQNEAQ (reference sequence). V was clipped by 4 bases and J by 2 bases; unmatched bases: 5. The CDR3 nucleotides are TGTGCCAGCAGCTACGGGACAGGGGGCTTCAACACTGAAGCTTTCTTT. Translating it yields CASSYGTGGFNTEAFF.

The genes are TRBV11-3 and TRBJ2-1; 7 bases fit TRBD2. The CDR3 runs to 15 residues. The J segment lost 8 bases and the V segment lost 5 bases, leaving 12 bases of the junction unmatched. The germline gives CDR1 SGHNT, CDR2 YENEEA. DNA for the CDR3: TGTGCCAGCAGCCCAGGCGTAGCGGGCTTCGATGAGCAGTTCTTC. It specifies CASSPGVAGFDEQFF. Full variable domain (outside the CDR3, taken from reference TRBV11-3 and TRBJ2-1): EAGVVQSPRYKIIEKKQPVAFWCNPISGHNTLYWYLQNLGQGPELLIRYENEEAVDDSQLPKDRFSAERLKGVDSTLKIQPAELGDSAVYLCASSPGVAGFDEQFFGPGTRLTVL.

The chain is built from TRBV11-3 and TRBJ2-1, with 8 bases identical to TRBD1. Trimming at V came to 3 bases and at J to 0 bases, leaving 4 bases not matched to a gene. The germline CDR1 and CDR2 sequences are SGHNT and YENEEA. The CDR3 runs 16 residues. CDR3 nucleotides: TGTGCCAGCAGCTTGGAGGGACAGGCCTCCTACAATGAGCAGTTCTTC. Translation: CASSLEGQASYNEQFF.

This clone has only a few counts. V and J are TRBV10-1 and TRBJ2-1, with 8 bases identical to TRBD2. Per the germline V gene, CDR1 is WNHNN and CDR2 is SYGVQD (reference sequence). This CDR3 region has 15 residues. Trimming cost V 3 bases and J 8 bases; bases outside gene matches: 9. The CDR3 loop reads CASSDGTRAIHEQFF. CDR3 nucleotides: TGCGCCAGCAGTGATGGGACTAGAGCCATCCATGAGCAGTTCTTC.

The rearrangement links TRBV7-2 to TRBJ2-7; TRBD2 matches 11 bases. CDR3 size: 16 residues. Germline V gene lookup returns CDR1 SGHTA and CDR2 FQGNSA. V shed 3 bases and J 2 bases; nucleotides not matched to a gene: 6. In nucleotides, the CDR3 is TGTGCCAGCAGCTTTTCCGGGACTAGCGGTACCTACGAGCAGTACGTC. Its protein is CASSFSGTSGTYEQYV.

The chain employs TRBV19 and TRBJ2-1, with 8 bases identical to TRBD1. Per the germline V gene, CDR1 is LNHDA and CDR2 is SQIVND (reference sequence). The CDR3 spans 16 residues. The junction had 11 bases not matched to a gene; V was cut back by 7 bases and J by 3 bases. This CDR3 reads CASTPPRDRLYNEQFF. CDR3 bases: TGTGCCAGTACCCCCCCCCGGGACAGGCTCTACAATGAGCAGTTCTTC. The variable domain in full, with the rest retrieved from reference TRBV19 and TRBJ2-1, is DGGITQSPKYLFRKEGQNVTLSCEQNLNHDAMYWYRQDPGQGLRLIYYSQIVNDFQKGDIAEGYSVSREKKESFPLTVTSAQKNPTAFYLCASTPPRDRLYNEQFFGPGTRLTVL.

This chain joins TRBV7-9 and TRBJ2-1; 9 bases map to TRBD2. CDR3 length: 15 residues. V gave up 1 base and J gave up 4 bases; unmatched junction bases: 2. Germline assignment: CDR1 SEHNR and CDR2 FQNEAQ (reference sequence). The CDR3: CASSLGTSVYNEQFF. The CDR3 DNA is TGTGCCAGCAGCTTAGGGACTAGCGTTTACAATGAGCAGTTCTTC.

This sequence joins TRBV9 and TRBJ2-6; 7 nucleotides align to TRBD1. Germline V CDR1 and CDR2: SGDLS, YYNGEE. The J segment lost 0 bases and the V segment lost 4 bases, leaving 19 bases of the junction unmatched. The CDR3 length is 21 residues. The CDR3 DNA follows: TGTGCCAGCAGCCTCTCCCCCCTTACACTTAACAGGGGCTCTGGGGCCAACGTCCTGACTTTC. Its translation: CASSLSPLTLNRGSGANVLTF.